The 28 T cell receptor beta chains given below trace back to one sample, sequenced in a study of response to subunit inactivated influenza vaccine. TCRdb analysed the RT-PCR reads with MiXCR anew, one entry per CDR3 protein. The table shows hundreds of thousands of distinct CDR3 sequences, with 15% to 19% occurring only once. Specimen: PBMCs from blood, collected 11 to 12 days after vaccination. All receptors derive from a middle-aged man who received an inactivated influenza vaccine.

The J gene is TRBJ2-5, the V gene TRBV5-1, with D unclear. The V gene lost 0 bases and the J gene lost 2 bases, with 11 bases spanning the gap. Looked up from germline, CDR1 is SGHRS and CDR2 is YFSETQ. The CDR3 extends over 15 amino acids. CDR3 loop: CASSLEPERQETQYF. CDR3 DNA: TGCGCCAGCAGCTTGGAGCCCGAGCGTCAAGAGACCCAGTACTTC. Full variable domain (remainder filled in from reference TRBV5-1 and TRBJ2-5): KAGVTQTPRYLIKTRGQQVTLSCSPISGHRSVSWYQQTPGQGLQFLFEYFSETQRNKGNFPGRFSGRQFSNSRSEMNVSTLELGDSALYLCASSLEPERQETQYFGPGTRLLVL.

This clonotype was recorded a few times. The chain carries TRBV7-2 and TRBJ1-4; TRBD1 agrees at 7 bases. V was pared by 5 bases and J by 5 bases, with 8 bases of the junction left unmatched. The germline CDR1 and CDR2 sequences are SGHTA and FQGNSA. This CDR3 is 15 amino acids long. The CDR3, as DNA: TGTGCCAGCAGCGAAATGGGACAGAAAAATGAAAAACTGTTTTTT. Translated: CASSEMGQKNEKLFF.

This rearrangement joins TRBV6-1 to TRBJ2-1; D call uncertain. The CDR3 spans 13 residues. V was clipped by 8 bases and J by 4 bases, with 12 bases between them. Germline V gene data show CDR1 as MNHNS and CDR2 as SASEGT. The CDR3 DNA follows: TGTGCCAGCTCGGGCCCAGAATACAATGAGCAGTTCTTC. Translating gives CASSGPEYNEQFF.

The chain recombines TRBV5-1 with TRBJ2-1; 7 bases map to TRBD1. The ends lost 4 bases at V and 6 bases at J; junction bases unmatched: 7. The CDR3 spans 14 residues. Looked up from germline, CDR1 is SGHRS and CDR2 is YFSETQ. The CDR3 DNA is TGCGCCAGCAGCCCTTGGGACAGCTTCAATGAGCAGTTCTTC. It translates to CASSPWDSFNEQFF.

This chain connects TRBV4-1 to TRBJ1-6; TRBD1 aligns across 7 bases. This CDR3 is 15 amino acids long. J was trimmed by 13 bases and V by 1 base; bases with no gene match: 10. Germline CDR1 reads MGHRA; CDR2 reads YSYEKL. CDR3 in amino acids: CASSQGGTVSFPLHF. CDR3 nucleotides: TGCGCCAGCAGCCAAGGGGGGACAGTCTCTTTTCCCCTCCACTTT.

This chain uses TRBV10-3 with TRBJ1-3; D ambiguous. The CDR3 totals 12 residues. Germline V gene data show CDR1 as ENHRY and CDR2 as SYGVKD. CDR3 sequence (DNA): TGTGGATTATCGGGCACTGGAAACACCATATATTTT. Its protein is CGLSGTGNTIYF.

V is TRBV29-1 and J is TRBJ2-1, with 7 bases fitting TRBD2. The CDR3 spans 14 residues. V dropped 6 bases and J dropped 7; count of bases not matched to a gene: 12. CDR1 is SQVTM, CDR2 ANQGSEA, per germline. This chain's CDR3 is CSVIGAGVVNEQFF. In DNA, the CDR3 is TGCAGCGTGATCGGGGCGGGAGTTGTGAATGAGCAGTTCTTC.

This clonotype was found a few times. The rearrangement uses TRBV2 and TRBJ2-2; 9 bases are a match to TRBD1. V dropped 4 bases and J dropped 7; count of bases not matched to a gene: 7. The CDR3 length is 15 residues. Germline V gene lookup returns CDR1 SNHLY and CDR2 FYNNEI. The CDR3 spells CASSVDRGEVGELFF. In DNA, the CDR3 is TGTGCCAGCAGTGTCGACAGGGGGGAGGTCGGGGAGCTGTTTTTT. Using reference TRBV2 and TRBJ2-2 for the parts outside the CDR3, the full variable domain is EPEVTQTPSHQVTQMGQEVILRCVPISNHLYFYWYRQILGQKVEFLVSFYNNEISEKSEIFDDQFSVERPDGSNFTLKIRSTKLEDSAMYFCASSVDRGEVGELFFGEGSRLTVL.

The table lists this clonotype with many counts. The rearrangement uses TRBV7-2 and TRBJ2-5, with 11 bases identical to TRBD2. CDR3 length equals 15 residues. V lost 5 bases, J lost 3 bases, and 5 bases stayed unmatched. The germline V gene has CDR1 SGHTA and CDR2 FQGNSA. The CDR3 DNA reads TGTGCCAGCAGCCCAACTAGCGGGGGTGAAGAGACCCAGTACTTC. Protein product: CASSPTSGGEETQYF.

This clonotype has a handful of counts. The CDR3 spells CASTESGGTNEKLFF. The CDR3 DNA reads as TGCGCCAGCACAGAATCAGGGGGTACTAATGAAAAACTGTTTTTT. V usage is TRBV5-1 and J usage is TRBJ1-4, with 7 bases matching TRBD1. Trimming removed 6 bases from V and 2 bases from J; junction bases left unmatched: 7. CDR3 size: 15 residues. The germline V gene encodes CDR1 SGHRS and CDR2 YFSETQ.

This clonotype has at least ten counts. The chain uses TRBV7-2 and TRBJ2-1; 14 nucleotides line up with TRBD2. V shed 8 bases, J shed 10 bases, and the junction held 10 bases outside the gene matches. The germline V gene has CDR1 SGHTA and CDR2 FQGNSA. This CDR3 is 15 amino acids long. In DNA form, the CDR3 reads TGTGCCAGCGGTGCCGGGACTAGCGGGAGAAGAGAGCAGTTCTTC. Translating gives CASGAGTSGRREQFF.

In its sample, this clonotype was seen many times. V and J are TRBV7-2 and TRBJ1-2, with TRBD1 as a possible D gene (5 bases). The ends were cut back, 1 base at V and 8 bases at J, with 17 bases in the middle. CDR3 length equals 15 residues. Germline V gene data show CDR1 as SGHTA and CDR2 as FQGNSA. Here the CDR3 reads CASSLGGRASGGYTF. In DNA, the CDR3 is TGTGCCAGCAGCTTAGGTGGCAGGGCCTCAGGAGGCTACACCTTC.

The chain recombines TRBV20-1 with TRBJ2-7, with 9 bases aligning to TRBD2. With V trimmed by 0 bases and J by 7 bases, 10 bases remained unmatched. CDR3 length: 15 amino acids. Germline lookup yields CDR1 DFQATT and CDR2 SNEGSKA (reference sequence). CDR3: CSARDWLAGPGEQYF. Here the CDR3 DNA reads TGCAGTGCTAGAGATTGGCTAGCGGGGCCGGGGGAGCAGTACTTC.

This clonotype was counted a few times. The chain links TRBV2 to TRBJ2-4; D is unresolved. The length of the CDR3 is 14 residues. Looked up from germline, CDR1 is SNHLY and CDR2 is FYNNEI. The V end was cut by 6 bases, the J end by 4 bases, with 13 bases between. The CDR3 region has the DNA TGTGCCAGCAGAGAGGCCCTAACAAAAAACATTCAGTACTTC. This gives the protein CASREALTKNIQYF.

The chain couples TRBV14 to TRBJ2-5; TRBD1 might be the D (6 bases). This CDR3 is built from 13 residues. V was shortened by 5 bases and J by 3 bases, with 10 bases between the two germline ends. Looked up from germline, CDR1 is SGHDN and CDR2 is FVKESK. CDR3 sequence: CASSRQVEETQYF. CDR3 nucleotides: TGTGCCAGCAGCAGACAGGTGGAAGAGACCCAGTACTTC.

The chain carries TRBV6-1 and TRBJ2-2; 11 nucleotides align to TRBD1. After removal of 7 bases from V and 7 bases from J, the junction contained 5 bases not matched to a gene. The CDR3 extends over 14 amino acids. In germline, CDR1 is MNHNS, CDR2 SASEGT. CDR3 sequence (DNA): TGTGCCAGCACTCGGACAGGGGGCGGCGGGGAGCTGTTTTTT. Protein product: CASTRTGGGGELFF.

This clonotype came up many times. J is TRBJ2-3 and V is TRBV29-1; 14 positions match TRBD2. CDR1 and CDR2 (germline): SQVTM, ANQGSEA. The CDR3 length is 14 residues. The V gene end was trimmed by 7 bases and the J gene end by 6 bases; junction bases not matched to a gene: 6. CDR3 protein: CSAGTSGGTDTQYF. In DNA form, the CDR3 reads TGCAGCGCAGGGACTAGCGGGGGTACCGATACGCAGTATTTT.

The rearrangement joins TRBV3-1 to TRBJ2-1; unclear D gene. Per germline, CDR1 LGHDT and CDR2 YNNKEL (reference sequence). CDR3 length: 16 amino acids. Trimming took 0 bases from V and 0 from J, leaving 9 bases between them. This chain's CDR3 is CASSQEYISSYNEQFF. CDR3 sequence (DNA): TGTGCCAGCAGCCAAGAGTACATAAGCTCCTACAATGAGCAGTTCTTC.

Concerning this clonotype itself: A junction boundary mismatches the germline segment, possibly from a read error. The chain has TRBV7-2 and TRBJ2-1, with 9 bases matching TRBD2. The CDR3 is made up of 12 amino acids. Germline-derived CDR1 and CDR2 are SGHTA and FQGNSA. The CDR3, as DNA: TGTGCCAGCACATTCGCGGGAGGGCCGCGAAACTTC. It encodes CASTFAGGPRNF.

The chain employs TRBV15 and TRBJ2-1; 7 nucleotides agree with TRBD2. The junction had 7 bases not matched to a gene; V was cut back by 6 bases and J by 8 bases. This CDR3 is 13 amino acids long. The germline CDR1 and CDR2 sequences are LNHNV and YYDKDF (reference sequence). The CDR3: CATSGGLMYEQFF. CDR3 DNA sequence: TGTGCCACCAGTGGGGGACTAATGTATGAGCAGTTCTTC.

This chain connects TRBV5-6 to TRBJ2-5, with D unresolved. The CDR3 loop spans 15 amino acids. Between the trimmed V and J ends, which lost 0 bases and 4 bases, there was a span of 13 bases. In germline, CDR1 is SGHDT, CDR2 YYEEEE. CDR3 sequence (DNA): TGTGCCAGCAGCTTGGACGGTTATCAAAGAGAGACCCAGTACTTC. It specifies CASSLDGYQRETQYF.

This clonotype was detected a few times. This sequence joins TRBV27 and TRBJ1-6, with D unresolved. V was cut by 4 bases and J by 5 bases, with 15 bases left in between. This CDR3 is built from 16 residues. The germline CDR1 and CDR2 sequences are MNHEY and SMNVEV (reference sequence). The CDR3: CASSSFSGINNSPLHF. The CDR3 DNA reads TGTGCCAGCAGTTCCTTTTCGGGTATAAATAATTCACCCCTCCACTTT.

This clonotype occurred a few times. V gene TRBV24-1 combines with J gene TRBJ2-4, with TRBD2 identical over 13 bases. This CDR3 has 18 residues. Per germline, CDR1 KGHDR and CDR2 SFDVKD. V shed 3 bases and J 0 bases; nucleotides not matched to a gene: 4. This chain's CDR3 is CATSDGTSGTVAKNIQYF. CDR3 sequence (DNA): TGTGCCACCAGTGATGGGACTAGCGGGACGGTAGCCAAAAACATTCAGTACTTC.

The chain has TRBV12-3 or TRBV12-4 and TRBJ2-7; possibly TRBD1 for D (6 bases). Trimming took 5 bases from V and 12 from J, leaving 14 bases between them. This CDR3 has 11 residues. Here the CDR3 DNA reads TGTGCCAGCAGTCGTACCGGGACACCGTACTTC. It is translated as CASSRTGTPYF.

This clonotype was observed a handful of times. The chain carries TRBV11-2 and TRBJ2-4; D may be TRBD1 or TRBD2 (5 bases each). The V end was cut by 1 base, the J end by 7 bases, with 11 bases between. CDR3 size: 14 residues. Per the germline V gene, CDR1 is SGHAT and CDR2 is FQNNGV. CDR3 sequence reads: CASSLAGPRNIQYF. DNA for the CDR3: TGTGCCAGCAGCTTAGCGGGACCCAGGAACATTCAGTACTTC.

This clonotype has a count of ten or more. The chain combines TRBV5-6 with TRBJ2-1; D unresolved. The V end lost 4 bases, the J end lost 4 bases, and 9 bases lay between the germline ends. This CDR3 region has 13 residues. Germline V gene lookup returns CDR1 SGHDT and CDR2 YYEEEE. CDR3 nucleotides: TGTGCCAGCAGCCTCGTGACGTACAATGAGCAGTTCTTC. Translating it yields CASSLVTYNEQFF.

This clonotype has only a few counts. CDR3 nucleotides: TGCGCCAGCAGCTTGGTTAGGGTTGGGACGGATGAGCAGTTCTTC. Translated: CASSLVRVGTDEQFF. The V gene is TRBV5-1, the J gene TRBJ2-1; D is possibly TRBD1 or TRBD2 (5 bases each). CDR3 length equals 15 residues. The germline CDR1 and CDR2 sequences are SGHRS and YFSETQ. The germline V and J ends were trimmed by 0 bases and 8 bases, with 15 bases remaining between them.

CDR3 nucleotide sequence: TGTGCCAGCAGCGCTAGCGGGAGTACAGATACGCAGTATTTT. It translates to CASSASGSTDTQYF. The chain is built from TRBV7-2 and TRBJ2-3; 10 bases are a match to TRBD2. The V gene's germline CDR1 is SGHTA and CDR2 FQGNSA. V lost 5 bases and J lost 3; bases outside the gene matches: 2. The length of the CDR3 is 14 residues.